Detailed here is one T cell receptor beta chain. Its specificity is unknown. The data belong to a study of OX40 agonist ivuxolimab in advanced cancers. For the study at large: An anti-OX40 (CD134) antibody with agonistic activity, ivuxolimab, was administered to patients. Prior anti-PD-1, anti-PD-L1 or anti-CTLA-4 therapy was allowed; approximately 41% had some. Overall study findings and caveats: At 0.1 to 3.0 mg/kg and by week 6, CD4+ and CD8+ T cells in the blood had expanded clonally.

Peripheral blood came from all dose cohorts at three timepoints. Sequenced by immunoSEQ multiplex PCR; TCRdb stores in-frame clones only, minus some. Here the sample spans roughly 70,000 clones, roughly 90% being singletons. V lost 9 bases and J lost 3; bases outside the gene matches: 7. The CDR3 runs 13 residues. Germline V gives CDR1 SGHRS, CDR2 YFSETQ. The J gene is TRBJ2-3, the V gene TRBV5-1; 7 positions agree with TRBD2. This specimen was CD4+ or CD8+ T cells sorted from blood, taken in a trial of the OX40 agonist ivuxolimab. This clonotype was obtained from an adult with an advanced solid tumor such as melanoma, head and neck, liver or kidney cancer. The CDR3 DNA reads TGCGCCACCCGGGGGGACGTTACAGATACGCAGTATTTT. Its translation: CATRGDVTDTQYF.